These 21 T cell receptor beta chains share one sample of origin, sequenced in a study of blood T cell repertoires in COVID-19. This table comes from immunoSEQ multiplex PCR, and its TCRdb copy is limited to in-frame clones, with some not included. The table has about 220,000 clones, 80% to 90% seen once. The sample taken for sequencing was peripheral blood. The receptors were sampled from a woman aged 45-60 years with acute or convalescent COVID-19.

This clone was detected only a few times. The chain is built from TRBV15 and TRBJ2-1, with D perhaps TRBD2 (6 bases). V lost 2 bases and J 13 bases, leaving 21 bases between the germline ends. This CDR3 has 15 amino acids. In germline, CDR1 is LNHNV, CDR2 YYDKDF (reference sequence). The CDR3: CATSRSGMMEGTQFF. CDR3 sequence (DNA): TGTGCCACCAGCAGATCCGGGATGATGGAGGGGACCCAGTTCTTC.

V is TRBV15 and J is TRBJ1-1; D remains unclear. Germline assignment: CDR1 LNHNV and CDR2 YYDKDF (reference sequence). The CDR3 is 14 amino acids. V lost 3 bases and J lost 7, with 15 bases in between. CDR3 in DNA: TGTGCCACCAGCAGGAGACAAAGTTATGGTGAAGCTTTCTTT. Translated, it gives CATSRRQSYGEAFF.

The rearrangement uses TRBV7-2 and TRBJ2-7, with D unclear. The CDR3 consists of 12 residues. CDR1 SGHTA and CDR2 FQGNSA come from the germline V gene. V was shortened by 2 bases and J by 5 bases, with 7 bases between the two germline ends. For the CDR3, the DNA is TGTGCCAGCAGCTTATCCCCCAACGAGCAGTACTTC. Translated: CASSLSPNEQYF.

J is TRBJ2-7 and V is TRBV4-2, with 7 bases aligning to TRBD1. Germline V CDR1 and CDR2: LGHNA, YNFKEQ. This CDR3 contains 15 residues. The junction had 9 bases not matched to a gene; V was cut back by 3 bases and J by 4 bases. The CDR3 spells CASSHQGDRRYEQYF. The CDR3 DNA follows: TGTGCCAGCAGCCATCAGGGGGACCGCCGATACGAGCAGTACTTC.

This rearrangement joins TRBV19 to TRBJ2-4; D may be TRBD2 (6 bases). Trimming left V 5 bases short and J 1 base short, with 15 bases between. CDR3 length equals 16 residues. Germline values: CDR1 LNHDA, CDR2 SQIVND (reference sequence). The CDR3 DNA reads TGTGCCAGTAGTCAAGGGAGGATAAACGCCAAAAACATTCAGTACTTC. This sequence encodes CASSQGRINAKNIQYF.

The gene calls are TRBV7-8 and TRBJ1-5, with 8 bases identical to TRBD1. With V trimmed by 4 bases and J by 4 bases, 6 bases remained unmatched. The CDR3 sequence is 15 residues long. From germline, CDR1 is SGHVS and CDR2 FQNEAQ. The CDR3 protein is CASSSGGEVNQPQHF. CDR3 bases: TGTGCCAGCAGCTCAGGGGGCGAAGTTAATCAGCCCCAGCATTTT.

The V and J genes are TRBV2 and TRBJ1-5; D unresolved. Germline CDR1 SNHLY, CDR2 FYNNEI. There are 13 residues in the CDR3. V lost 7 bases and J 4 bases, leaving 11 bases between the germline ends. Here the CDR3 reads CASNAAANQPQHF. Written as DNA, the CDR3 is TGTGCCAGCAATGCGGCAGCAAATCAGCCCCAGCATTTT. Combining the CDR3 with reference TRBV2 and TRBJ1-5 gives the whole variable domain EPEVTQTPSHQVTQMGQEVILRCVPISNHLYFYWYRQILGQKVEFLVSFYNNEISEKSEIFDDQFSVERPDGSNFTLKIRSTKLEDSAMYFCASNAAANQPQHFGDGTRLSIL.

The chain couples TRBV7-6 to TRBJ2-3; 8 nucleotides line up with TRBD2. With V trimmed by 3 bases and J by 8 bases, 13 bases remained unmatched. The CDR3 is 16 amino acids. Germline V gene sequence: CDR1 SGHVS, CDR2 FNYEAQ. CDR3 in amino acids: CASSFVSGDDRGTQYF. The CDR3 region has the DNA TGTGCCAGCAGCTTCGTTAGCGGGGACGACCGGGGTACGCAGTATTTT.

The rearrangement uses TRBV25-1 and TRBJ1-4, with D hard to call. The germline V gene has CDR1 MGHDK and CDR2 SYGVNS. V was pared by 2 bases and J by 8 bases, with 12 bases between. CDR3 size: 14 residues. CDR3 nucleotides: TGTGCCAGCAGTGAAAAGGGAGGAAGGGAAAAACTGTTTTTT. It specifies CASSEKGGREKLFF.

V usage is TRBV5-6 and J usage is TRBJ1-6, with D perhaps TRBD1 (6 bases). The CDR3 length is 14 residues. Germline V lookup: CDR1 SGHDT, CDR2 YYEEEE. The V gene lost 2 bases and the J gene lost 10 bases, with 13 bases spanning the gap. CDR3 loop: CASSFKAGESPLHF. CDR3 DNA: TGTGCCAGCAGCTTCAAGGCAGGGGAATCACCCCTCCACTTT.

The V gene is TRBV2, the J gene TRBJ2-1; the D gene is possibly TRBD2 (7 bases). The CDR3 spans 16 residues. In germline, CDR1 is SNHLY, CDR2 FYNNEI. The V and J ends lost 6 bases and 6 bases respectively, with 21 bases between them. The CDR3 DNA is TGTGCCAGCAGCGCTAGGGGGGGGCGAACAATCAATGAGCAGTTCTTC. Its translation: CASSARGGRTINEQFF.

The chain employs TRBV7-2 and TRBJ2-5, with D unresolved. The CDR3 loop spans 13 amino acids. Trimming removed 2 bases at V and 2 bases at J, with 6 bases between. The germline V gene encodes CDR1 SGHTA and CDR2 FQGNSA. Here the CDR3 reads CASSLSPQETQYF. CDR3 in DNA: TGTGCCAGCAGCTTATCCCCACAAGAGACCCAGTACTTC.

The CDR3 is CASRTPPAREKRYF. The CDR3, as DNA: TGTGCCAGCCGTACTCCGCCGGCGCGGGAGAAACGGTATTTT. The chain uses TRBV6-5 and TRBJ2-3, with 7 bases lining up with TRBD2. The CDR3 loop spans 14 amino acids. V gave up 8 bases and J gave up 14 bases; unmatched junction bases: 19. The germline CDR1 and CDR2 sequences are MNHEY and SVGAGI.

The CDR3 DNA sequence: TGTGCCAGCAGCCCTAGGGACAGGGGTTCGTATGGCTACACCTTC. Translating gives CASSPRDRGSYGYTF. The rearrangement uses TRBV3-1 (or the pseudogene TRBV3-2) and TRBJ1-2, with 10 bases that match TRBD1. Unmatched junction bases numbered 7, after V lost 4 bases and J lost 5 bases. From germline, CDR1 is LGHDT and CDR2 YNNKEL (reference sequence). CDR3 length: 15 residues.

The gene calls are TRBV2 and TRBJ2-1; 12 positions agree with TRBD2. The J segment lost 6 bases and the V segment lost 7 bases, leaving 4 bases of the junction unmatched. CDR1 SNHLY and CDR2 FYNNEI come from the germline V gene. CDR3 size: 14 residues. CDR3 amino acids: CASIRLAGVNEQFF. In DNA form, the CDR3 reads TGTGCCAGCATTAGACTAGCGGGAGTCAATGAGCAGTTCTTC.

This clone was seen only a few times. The V and J genes are TRBV5-1 and TRBJ2-7; D possibly corresponds to TRBD1 (5 bases). The CDR3 has 13 residues. V lost 3 bases and J lost 6, with 13 bases in between. The germline V gene has CDR1 SGHRS and CDR2 YFSETQ. Written as DNA, the CDR3 is TGCGCCAGCAGCTCCATTGGACATGCCGAGCAGTACTTC. It is translated as CASSSIGHAEQYF. Full variable domain (outside the CDR3, taken from reference TRBV5-1 and TRBJ2-7): KAGVTQTPRYLIKTRGQQVTLSCSPISGHRSVSWYQQTPGQGLQFLFEYFSETQRNKGNFPGRFSGRQFSNSRSEMNVSTLELGDSALYLCASSSIGHAEQYFGPGTRLTVT.

CDR3 loop: CASSLDRGLAGGAERTDTQYF. The CDR3 nucleotides are TGTGCCAGCAGTTTAGACAGGGGGCTAGCGGGAGGCGCCGAGAGGACAGATACGCAGTATTTT. The chain carries TRBV28 and TRBJ2-3; possibly TRBD2 for D (11 bases). V dropped 2 bases and J dropped 3 bases, with 30 bases sitting between them. The CDR3 sequence is 21 residues long. Germline V CDR1 and CDR2: MDHEN, SYDVKM. Full variable domain (outside the CDR3, taken from reference TRBV28 and TRBJ2-3): DVKVTQSSRYLVKRTGEKVFLECVQDMDHENMFWYRQDPGLGLRLIYFSYDVKMKEKGDIPEGYSVSREKKERFSLILESASTNQTSMYLCASSLDRGLAGGAERTDTQYFGPGTRLTVL.

This chain connects TRBV2 to TRBJ1-1; 9 bases fit TRBD1. CDR1 SNHLY and CDR2 FYNNEI come from the germline V gene. CDR3 length: 15 amino acids. After removal of 7 bases from V and 1 base from J, the junction contained 7 bases not matched to a gene. CDR3 bases: TGTGCCAGCACTACGATGGGACAGGGGAACACTGAAGCTTTCTTT. Protein sequence: CASTTMGQGNTEAFF.

The chain is built from TRBV5-1 and TRBJ1-2; 7 bases are shared with TRBD1. The CDR3 has 16 residues. Unmatched junction bases numbered 6, after V lost 0 bases and J lost 1 base. The germline V gene has CDR1 SGHRS and CDR2 YFSETQ. As DNA, the CDR3 is TGCGCCAGCAGCTTGGGCTTACAGGGGAGTAACTATGGCTACACCTTC. Translating it yields CASSLGLQGSNYGYTF.

The chain carries TRBV6-5 and TRBJ1-1; 9 nucleotides agree with TRBD1. The CDR3 spans 16 residues. Trimming took 4 bases from V and 6 from J; bases not matched to a gene: 12. Germline CDR1 is MNHEY and CDR2 is SVGAGI. The CDR3 DNA is TGTGCCAGCAGTTCAAGACAGGGGGGAAGGGGCGCTGAAGCTTTCTTT. Translated: CASSSRQGGRGAEAFF.

This clone occurred once. The chain carries TRBV3-1 (or the pseudogene TRBV3-2) and TRBJ1-2, with TRBD1 identical over 12 bases. Germline CDR1 and CDR2: LGHDT and YNNKEL (reference sequence). The CDR3 has 15 amino acids. V lost 1 base to trimming and J lost 7 bases; unmatched junction nucleotides: 4. The CDR3 DNA is TGTGCCAGCAGCCAAGTGGGACAGGGGGCGGGTGGCTACACCTTC. Its translation: CASSQVGQGAGGYTF.